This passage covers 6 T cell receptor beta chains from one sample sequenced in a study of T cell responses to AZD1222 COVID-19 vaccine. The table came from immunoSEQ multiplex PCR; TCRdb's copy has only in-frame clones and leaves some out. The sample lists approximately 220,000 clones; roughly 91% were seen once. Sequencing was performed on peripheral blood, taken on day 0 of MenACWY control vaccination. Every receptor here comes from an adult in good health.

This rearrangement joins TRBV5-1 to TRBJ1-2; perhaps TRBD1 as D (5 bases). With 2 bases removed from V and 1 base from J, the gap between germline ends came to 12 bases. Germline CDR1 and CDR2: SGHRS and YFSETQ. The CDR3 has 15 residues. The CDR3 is CASSFSGGLNYGYTF. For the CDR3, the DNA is TGCGCCAGCAGCTTTTCCGGGGGACTTAACTATGGCTACACCTTC.

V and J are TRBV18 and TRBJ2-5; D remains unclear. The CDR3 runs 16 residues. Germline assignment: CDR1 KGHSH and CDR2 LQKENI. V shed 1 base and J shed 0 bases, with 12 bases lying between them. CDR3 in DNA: TGTGCCAGCTCACCACGTTCACATCCGTACCAAGAGACCCAGTACTTC. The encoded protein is CASSPRSHPYQETQYF.

The CDR3 DNA sequence: TGTGCCACCCTTTGGGGCCCCGGTAGCAATCAGCCCCAGCATTTT. Protein: CATLWGPGSNQPQHF. The V and J genes are TRBV28 and TRBJ1-5; maybe TRBD1 (5 bases). V lost 10 bases to trimming and J lost 0 bases, with 16 bases between them. Germline V lookup: CDR1 MDHEN, CDR2 SYDVKM. The CDR3 is 15 amino acids.

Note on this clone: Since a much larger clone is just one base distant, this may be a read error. CDR3 region: CASSFGDRRNTEAFF. CDR3 bases: TGTGCCAGCAGCTTCGGGGACAGGAGGAACACTGAAGCTTTCTTT. V and J are TRBV5-6 and TRBJ1-1, with 8 positions matching TRBD1. This CDR3 region has 15 residues. V was clipped by 2 bases and J by 1 base; unmatched bases: 4. The germline CDR1 and CDR2 sequences are SGHDT and YYEEEE. Complete variable domain (other parts from reference TRBV5-6 and TRBJ1-1): DAGVTQSPTHLIKTRGQQVTLRCSPKSGHDTVSWYQQALGQGPQFIFQYYEEEERQRGNFPDRFSGHQFPNYSSELNVNALLLGDSALYLCASSFGDRRNTEAFFGQGTRLTVV.

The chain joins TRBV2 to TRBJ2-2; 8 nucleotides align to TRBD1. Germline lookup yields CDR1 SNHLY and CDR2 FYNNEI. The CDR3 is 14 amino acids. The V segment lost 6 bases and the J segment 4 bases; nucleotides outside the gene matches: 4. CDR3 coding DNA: TGTGCCAGCAGGGACAGGGCTGGCACCGGGGAGCTGTTTTTT. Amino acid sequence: CASRDRAGTGELFF. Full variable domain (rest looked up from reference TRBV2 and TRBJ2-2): EPEVTQTPSHQVTQMGQEVILRCVPISNHLYFYWYRQILGQKVEFLVSFYNNEISEKSEIFDDQFSVERPDGSNFTLKIRSTKLEDSAMYFCASRDRAGTGELFFGEGSRLTVL.

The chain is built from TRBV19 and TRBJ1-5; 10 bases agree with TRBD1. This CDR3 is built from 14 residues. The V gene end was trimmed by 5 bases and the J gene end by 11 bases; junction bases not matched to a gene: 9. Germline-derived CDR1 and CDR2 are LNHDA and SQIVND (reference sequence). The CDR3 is CASSLRTGGTTQHF. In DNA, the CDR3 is TGTGCCAGTAGTCTGCGGACAGGGGGTACGACCCAGCATTTT.